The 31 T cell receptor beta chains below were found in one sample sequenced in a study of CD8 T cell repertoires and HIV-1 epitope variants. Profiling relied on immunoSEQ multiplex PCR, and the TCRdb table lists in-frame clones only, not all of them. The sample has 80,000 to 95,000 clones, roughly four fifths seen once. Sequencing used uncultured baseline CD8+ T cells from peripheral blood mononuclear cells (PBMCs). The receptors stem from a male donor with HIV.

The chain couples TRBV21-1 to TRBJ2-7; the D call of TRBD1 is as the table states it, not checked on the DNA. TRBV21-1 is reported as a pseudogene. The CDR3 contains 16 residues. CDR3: CASSKGGQGSSYEQYF. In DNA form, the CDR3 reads TGTGCCAGCAGCAAAGGGGGTCAGGGGAGCTCCTACGAGCAGTACTTC.

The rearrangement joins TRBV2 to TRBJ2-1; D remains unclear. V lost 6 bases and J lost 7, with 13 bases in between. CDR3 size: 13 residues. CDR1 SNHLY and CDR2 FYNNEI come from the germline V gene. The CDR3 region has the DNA TGTGCCAGCAGGAACTCGTATGAAAATGAGCAGTTCTTC. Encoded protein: CASRNSYENEQFF.

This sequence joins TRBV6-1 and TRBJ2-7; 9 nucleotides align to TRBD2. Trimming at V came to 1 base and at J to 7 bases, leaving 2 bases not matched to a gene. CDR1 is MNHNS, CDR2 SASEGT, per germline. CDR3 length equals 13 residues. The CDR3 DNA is TGTGCCAGCAGTGAAGTGCGGGGGGGAGAGCAGTACTTC. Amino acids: CASSEVRGGEQYF.

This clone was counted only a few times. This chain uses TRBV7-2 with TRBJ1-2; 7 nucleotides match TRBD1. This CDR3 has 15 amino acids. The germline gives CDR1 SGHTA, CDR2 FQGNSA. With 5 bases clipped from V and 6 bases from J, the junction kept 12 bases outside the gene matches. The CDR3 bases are TGTGCCAGCAGCCCAAGACAGGGATCTAGCGATGGCTACACCTTC. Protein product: CASSPRQGSSDGYTF.

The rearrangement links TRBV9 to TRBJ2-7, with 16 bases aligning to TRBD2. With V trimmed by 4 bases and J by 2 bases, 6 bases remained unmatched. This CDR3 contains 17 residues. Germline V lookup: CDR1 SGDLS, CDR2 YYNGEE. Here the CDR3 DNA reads TGTGCCAGCAGCCCCGGGACTAGCGGGGGGGCCGCCTACGAGCAGTACTTC. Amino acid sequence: CASSPGTSGGAAYEQYF.

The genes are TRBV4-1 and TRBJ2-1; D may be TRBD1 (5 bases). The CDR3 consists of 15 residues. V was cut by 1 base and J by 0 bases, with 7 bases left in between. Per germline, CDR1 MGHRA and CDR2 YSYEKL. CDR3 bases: TGCGCCAGCAGCCAAGCTCAGGGCTCCTACAATGAGCAGTTCTTC. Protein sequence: CASSQAQGSYNEQFF.

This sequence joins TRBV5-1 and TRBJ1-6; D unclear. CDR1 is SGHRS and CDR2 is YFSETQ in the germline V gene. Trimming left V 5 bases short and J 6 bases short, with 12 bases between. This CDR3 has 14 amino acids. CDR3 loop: CASSPDNTNSPLHF. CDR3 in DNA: TGCGCCAGCAGTCCCGATAACACTAATTCACCCCTCCACTTT.

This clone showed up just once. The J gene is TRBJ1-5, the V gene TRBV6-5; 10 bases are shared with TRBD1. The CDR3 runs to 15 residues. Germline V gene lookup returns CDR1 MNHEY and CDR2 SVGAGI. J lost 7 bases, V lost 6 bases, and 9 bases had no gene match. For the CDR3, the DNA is TGTGCCAGCAGACCCGGGACAGGGGTTCGACAGCCCCAGCATTTT. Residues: CASRPGTGVRQPQHF.

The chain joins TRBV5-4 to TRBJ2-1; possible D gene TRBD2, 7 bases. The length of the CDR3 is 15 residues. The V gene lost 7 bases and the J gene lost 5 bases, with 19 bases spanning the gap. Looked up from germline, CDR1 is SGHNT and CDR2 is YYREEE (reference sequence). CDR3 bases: TGTGCCAGCGGAAGGGGGGAGGGCCCCCACAATGAGCAGTTCTTC. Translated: CASGRGEGPHNEQFF.

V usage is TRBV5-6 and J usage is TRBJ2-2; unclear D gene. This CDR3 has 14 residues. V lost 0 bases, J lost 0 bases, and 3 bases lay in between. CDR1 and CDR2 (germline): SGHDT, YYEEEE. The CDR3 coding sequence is TGTGCCAGCAGCTTGGTGGCGAACACCGGGGAGCTGTTTTTT. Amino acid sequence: CASSLVANTGELFF.

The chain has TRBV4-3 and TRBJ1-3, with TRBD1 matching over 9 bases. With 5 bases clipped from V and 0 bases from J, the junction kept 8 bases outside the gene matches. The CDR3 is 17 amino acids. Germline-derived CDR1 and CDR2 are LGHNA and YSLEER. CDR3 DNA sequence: TGCGCCAGCAGCGGCCCCACAGGGGGCCTCTCTGGAAACACCATATATTTT. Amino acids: CASSGPTGGLSGNTIYF.

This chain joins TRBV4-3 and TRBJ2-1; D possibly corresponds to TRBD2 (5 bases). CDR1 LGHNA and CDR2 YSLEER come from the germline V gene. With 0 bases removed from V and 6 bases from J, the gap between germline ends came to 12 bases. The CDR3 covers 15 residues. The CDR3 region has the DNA TGCGCCAGCAGCCAAGAACCCGGGGATGTCAATGAGCAGTTCTTC. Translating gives CASSQEPGDVNEQFF.

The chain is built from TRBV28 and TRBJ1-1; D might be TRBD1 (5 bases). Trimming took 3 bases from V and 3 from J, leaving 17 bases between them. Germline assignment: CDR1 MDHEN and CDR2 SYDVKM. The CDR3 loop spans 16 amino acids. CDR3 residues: CASSFTPDTGDTEAFF. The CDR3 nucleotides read TGTGCCAGCAGTTTCACTCCCGATACAGGTGACACTGAAGCTTTCTTT.

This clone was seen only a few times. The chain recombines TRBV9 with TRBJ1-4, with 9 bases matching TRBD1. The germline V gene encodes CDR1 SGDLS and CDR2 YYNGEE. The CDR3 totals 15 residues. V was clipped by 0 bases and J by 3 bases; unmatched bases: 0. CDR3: CASSVDRGPNEKLFF. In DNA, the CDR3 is TGTGCCAGCAGCGTAGACAGGGGGCCTAATGAAAAACTGTTTTTT. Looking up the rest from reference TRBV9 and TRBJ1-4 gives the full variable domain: DSGVTQTPKHLITATGQRVTLRCSPRSGDLSVYWYQQSLDQGLQFLIQYYNGEERAKGNILERFSAQQFPDLHSELNLSSLELGDSALYFCASSVDRGPNEKLFFGSGTQLSVL.

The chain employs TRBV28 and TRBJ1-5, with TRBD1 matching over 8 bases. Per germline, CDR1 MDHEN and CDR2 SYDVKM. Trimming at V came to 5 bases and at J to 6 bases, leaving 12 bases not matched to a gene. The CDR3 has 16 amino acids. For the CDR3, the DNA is TGTGCCAGCAGTCCATCAGACAGGGGAGGCGGTCAGCCCCAGCATTTT. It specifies CASSPSDRGGGQPQHF.

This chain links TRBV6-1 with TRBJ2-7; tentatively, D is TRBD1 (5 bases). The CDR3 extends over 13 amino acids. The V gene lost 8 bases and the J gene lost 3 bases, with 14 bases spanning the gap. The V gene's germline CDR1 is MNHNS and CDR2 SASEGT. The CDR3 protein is CASLAGSRYEQYF. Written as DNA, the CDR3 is TGTGCCAGCTTAGCAGGGTCCCGCTACGAGCAGTACTTC.

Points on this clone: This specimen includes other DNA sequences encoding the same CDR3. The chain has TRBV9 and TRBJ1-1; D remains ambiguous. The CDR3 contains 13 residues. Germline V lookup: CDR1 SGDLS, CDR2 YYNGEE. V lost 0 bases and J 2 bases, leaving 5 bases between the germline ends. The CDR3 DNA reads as TGTGCCAGCAGCGTAGCCATTAACACTGAAGCTTTCTTT. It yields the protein CASSVAINTEAFF.

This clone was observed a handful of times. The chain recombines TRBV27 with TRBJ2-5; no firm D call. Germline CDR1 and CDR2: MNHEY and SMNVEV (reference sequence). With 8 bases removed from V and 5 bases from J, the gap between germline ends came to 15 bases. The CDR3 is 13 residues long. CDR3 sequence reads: CASRRTVLETQYF. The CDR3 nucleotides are TGTGCCAGCCGACGAACCGTCCTGGAGACCCAGTACTTC.

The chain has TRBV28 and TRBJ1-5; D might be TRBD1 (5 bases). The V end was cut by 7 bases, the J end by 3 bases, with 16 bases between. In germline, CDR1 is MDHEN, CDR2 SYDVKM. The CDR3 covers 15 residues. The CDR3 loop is CASTAPGGYNQPQHF. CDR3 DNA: TGTGCCAGCACCGCCCCGGGGGGGTACAATCAGCCCCAGCATTTT. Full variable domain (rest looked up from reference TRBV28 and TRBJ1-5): DVKVTQSSRYLVKRTGEKVFLECVQDMDHENMFWYRQDPGLGLRLIYFSYDVKMKEKGDIPEGYSVSREKKERFSLILESASTNQTSMYLCASTAPGGYNQPQHFGDGTRLSIL.

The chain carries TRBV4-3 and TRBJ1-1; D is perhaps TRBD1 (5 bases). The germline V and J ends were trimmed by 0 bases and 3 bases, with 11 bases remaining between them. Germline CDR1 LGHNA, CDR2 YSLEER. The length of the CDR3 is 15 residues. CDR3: CASSQDMGTYTEAFF. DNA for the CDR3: TGCGCCAGCAGCCAAGATATGGGGACCTACACTGAAGCTTTCTTT.

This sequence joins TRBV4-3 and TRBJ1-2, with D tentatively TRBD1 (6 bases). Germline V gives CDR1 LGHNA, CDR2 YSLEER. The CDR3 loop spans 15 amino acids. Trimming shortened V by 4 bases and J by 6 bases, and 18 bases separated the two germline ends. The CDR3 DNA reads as TGCGCCAGCAGCCGAAGTGGCGGGGGCGCGGATGGCTACACCTTC. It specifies CASSRSGGGADGYTF.

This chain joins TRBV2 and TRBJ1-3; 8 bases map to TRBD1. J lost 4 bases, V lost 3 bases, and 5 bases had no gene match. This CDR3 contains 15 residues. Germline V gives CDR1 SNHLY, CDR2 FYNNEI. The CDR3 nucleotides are TGTGCCAGCAGTGAGGGGCAGGGGGCCGGAAACACCATATATTTT. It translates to CASSEGQGAGNTIYF.

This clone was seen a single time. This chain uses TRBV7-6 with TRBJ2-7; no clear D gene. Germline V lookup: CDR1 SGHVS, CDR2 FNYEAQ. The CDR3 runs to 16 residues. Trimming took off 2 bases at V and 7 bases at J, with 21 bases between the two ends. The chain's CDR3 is CASSLILVSGLGEQYF. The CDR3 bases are TGTGCCAGCAGCTTAATATTAGTATCAGGCTTGGGGGAGCAGTACTTC.

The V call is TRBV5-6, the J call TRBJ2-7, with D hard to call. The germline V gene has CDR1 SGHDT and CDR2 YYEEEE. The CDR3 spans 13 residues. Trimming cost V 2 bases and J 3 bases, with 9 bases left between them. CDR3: CASSFGQDYEQYF. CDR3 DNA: TGTGCCAGCAGCTTCGGTCAGGACTACGAGCAGTACTTC.

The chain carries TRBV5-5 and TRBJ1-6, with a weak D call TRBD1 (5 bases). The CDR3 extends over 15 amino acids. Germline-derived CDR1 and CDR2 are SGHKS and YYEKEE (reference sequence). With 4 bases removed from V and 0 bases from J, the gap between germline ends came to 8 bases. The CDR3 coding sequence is TGTGCCAGCAGCAACAGGAGCTCCTATAATTCACCCCTCCACTTT. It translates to CASSNRSSYNSPLHF.

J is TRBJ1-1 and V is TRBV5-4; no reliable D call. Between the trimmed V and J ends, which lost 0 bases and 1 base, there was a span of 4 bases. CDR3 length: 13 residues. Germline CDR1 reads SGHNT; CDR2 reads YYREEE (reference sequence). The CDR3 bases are TGTGCCAGCAGCTTGGCCGAGAACACTGAAGCTTTCTTT. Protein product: CASSLAENTEAFF.

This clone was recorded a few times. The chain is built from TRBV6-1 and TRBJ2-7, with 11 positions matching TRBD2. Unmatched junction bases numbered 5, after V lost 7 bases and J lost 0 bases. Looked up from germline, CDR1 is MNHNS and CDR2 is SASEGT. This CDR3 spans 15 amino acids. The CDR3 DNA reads TGTGCCAGCACCCATACTAGCGGGAGCTCCTACGAGCAGTACTTC. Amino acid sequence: CASTHTSGSSYEQYF.

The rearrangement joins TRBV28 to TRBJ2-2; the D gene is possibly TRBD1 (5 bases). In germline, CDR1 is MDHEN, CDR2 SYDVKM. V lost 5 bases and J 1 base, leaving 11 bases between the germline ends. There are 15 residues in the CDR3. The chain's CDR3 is CASSMTVMNTGELFF. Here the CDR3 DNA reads TGTGCCAGCAGTATGACAGTGATGAACACCGGGGAGCTGTTTTTT.

The CDR3 loop reads CASSPASSYNEQFF. In DNA form, the CDR3 reads TGTGCCAGCAGCCCAGCCTCGTCCTACAATGAGCAGTTCTTC. This chain uses TRBV5-6 with TRBJ2-1; D is uncertain. Germline values: CDR1 SGHDT, CDR2 YYEEEE. V was clipped by 4 bases and J by 1 base, with 9 bases between them. This CDR3 region has 14 residues.

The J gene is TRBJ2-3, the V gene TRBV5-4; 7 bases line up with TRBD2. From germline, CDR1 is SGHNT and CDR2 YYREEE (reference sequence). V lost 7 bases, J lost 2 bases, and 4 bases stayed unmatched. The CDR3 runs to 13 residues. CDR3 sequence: CASGRVVTDTQYF. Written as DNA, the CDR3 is TGTGCCAGCGGGAGGGTGGTCACAGATACGCAGTATTTT.

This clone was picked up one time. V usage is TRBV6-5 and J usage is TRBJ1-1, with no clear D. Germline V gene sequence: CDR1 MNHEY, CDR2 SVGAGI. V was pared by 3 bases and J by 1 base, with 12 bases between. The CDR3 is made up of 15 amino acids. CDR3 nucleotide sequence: TGTGCCAGCAGTTATCCCCCGATTGGGAACACTGAAGCTTTCTTT. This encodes CASSYPPIGNTEAFF.